The 6 T cell receptor beta chains in this list originate from one sample, sequenced in a study of OX40 agonist ivuxolimab in advanced cancers. TCRdb's copy holds only in-frame clones and misses some; the assay was immunoSEQ multiplex PCR. The sample holds more than 55,000 clones, approximately 81% seen once. The sample in question was CD4+ or CD8+ T cells sorted from blood, obtained in a trial of the OX40 agonist ivuxolimab. The source is an adult with an advanced solid tumor such as melanoma, head and neck, liver or kidney cancer.

The chain combines TRBV19 with TRBJ2-6; TRBD1 agrees at 8 bases. Trimming at V came to 5 bases and at J to 2 bases, leaving 5 bases not matched to a gene. This CDR3 region has 16 residues. The V gene's germline CDR1 is LNHDA and CDR2 SQIVND (reference sequence). CDR3 region: CASSVNRGTGANVLTF. The DNA of the CDR3 is TGTGCCAGTAGTGTCAACAGGGGGACTGGGGCCAACGTCCTGACTTTC.

The V gene is TRBV9, the J gene TRBJ2-5, with D possibly being TRBD1 or TRBD2 (5 bases each). The CDR3 spans 15 residues. The V gene lost 4 bases and the J gene lost 2 bases, with 15 bases spanning the gap. Germline CDR1 is SGDLS and CDR2 is YYNGEE. The CDR3 region is CASSPQGGWQETQYF. In nucleotides, the CDR3 is TGTGCCAGCAGCCCCCAGGGCGGGTGGCAAGAGACCCAGTACTTC.

This clone was seen a few times. The chain uses TRBV28 and TRBJ2-7; D not resolved. V was clipped by 6 bases and J by 9 bases, with 15 bases between them. Germline CDR1 is MDHEN and CDR2 is SYDVKM. This CDR3 has 12 amino acids. The CDR3 DNA is TGTGCCAGCAGCTTAGCCCCATCCCTGCAGTACTTC. Amino acid sequence: CASSLAPSLQYF.

The rearrangement uses TRBV4-1 and TRBJ1-3; 9 bases map to TRBD1. The V and J ends lost 4 bases and 0 bases, in that order; junction bases with no gene match: 4. Germline V gene data show CDR1 as MGHRA and CDR2 as YSYEKL. The CDR3 extends over 16 amino acids. The CDR3 DNA follows: TGCGCCAGCAGCCCGGGGACAGGGAGCTCTGGAAACACCATATATTTT. The encoded protein is CASSPGTGSSGNTIYF.

V gene TRBV7-9 combines with J gene TRBJ2-5; tentative D call: TRBD2 (6 bases). Trimming removed 4 bases at V and 4 bases at J, with 13 bases between. Germline V gene sequence: CDR1 SEHNR, CDR2 FQNEAQ (reference sequence). The CDR3 is 14 residues long. CDR3 DNA sequence: TGTGCCAGCAGCTCCCGCGGGGCAGCAGAGACCCAGTACTTC. Translating it yields CASSSRGAAETQYF. Full variable domain (outside the CDR3, taken from reference TRBV7-9 and TRBJ2-5): DTGVSQNPRHKITKRGQNVTFRCDPISEHNRLYWYRQTLGQGPEFLTYFQNEAQLEKSRLLSDRFSAERPKGSFSTLEIQRTEQGDSAMYLCASSSRGAAETQYFGPGTRLLVL.

The chain employs TRBV7-9 and TRBJ2-4, with 11 bases lining up with TRBD2. The ends lost 5 bases at V and 2 bases at J; junction bases unmatched: 5. The CDR3 has 16 residues. Germline V gene sequence: CDR1 SEHNR, CDR2 FQNEAQ (reference sequence). CDR3 DNA: TGTGCCAGCAGCCGTATAGCGGGAGGGCCCAAAAACATTCAGTACTTC. Translating gives CASSRIAGGPKNIQYF.